This T cell receptor (beta chain) was captured in a study of beta chain features in type 1 diabetes. The whole isolated RNA underwent reverse transcription, so sequencing captured expressed TCRB transcripts. Assay: immunoSEQ multiplex PCR; the TCRdb copy retains only in-frame clones and omits some. In the table there are 350,000 or so clones, about 19% of which are singletons. This CDR3 region has 15 residues. From germline, CDR1 is SGHRS and CDR2 YFSETQ. V lost 4 bases and J lost 0; bases outside the gene matches: 4. This clone was found a few times. This same CDR3 is encoded by further DNA sequences in the sample.

The V call is TRBV5-1, the J call TRBJ2-5; 9 nucleotides align to TRBD1. The source material was naive CD4+ T cells from blood. This clonotype originated in a woman aged 18-29 years in good health. CDR3 in amino acids: CASSLGTGYQETQYF. CDR3 DNA sequence: TGCGCCAGCAGCCTGGGGACAGGGTACCAAGAGACCCAGTACTTC.